This is a list of T cell receptor beta chains from one sample in a study of shared clonotypes between healthy human individuals. The repertoire was sequenced with immunoSEQ multiplex PCR; TCRdb's copy has only in-frame clones and lacks some. This sample has about half a million clones, with approximately 85% found just once. The sequencing input was PBMCs. The receptors originated from a woman in her 40s in good health. Some clones in this sample may be carry-over from other donors' samples. Each CDR3 is given with its conserved first and last residue.

j_gene	v_gene	CDR3aa
TRBJ2-6	TRBV9	CASSSRTGANVLTF
TRBJ2-1	TRBV28	CASRTGGQVYNEQFF
TRBJ2-7	TRBV7-8	CASRLRPLAGRSSYEQYF
TRBJ2-2	TRBV5-4	CASSLGAKGADTGELFF
TRBJ2-2	TRBV7-9	CASSLARDRGAGELFF
TRBJ1-1	TRBV19	CASSSPTEAFF
TRBJ1-2	TRBV9	CASSDREGYGYTF
TRBJ1-2	TRBV28	CASSLDYGYTF
TRBJ2-7	TRBV11-3	CASSLSGTGAEQYF
TRBJ1-1	TRBV28	CASSLRIRGGKTEAFF
TRBJ2-1	TRBV30	CAWDQNNEQFF
TRBJ1-1	TRBV19	CASSYLRAEAFF
TRBJ2-1	TRBV11-2	CASSWSGLADNEQFF
TRBJ2-2	TRBV2	CASTSGTANTGELFF
TRBJ2-5	TRBV10-1	CASKKEQDGTQYF
TRBJ2-7	TRBV27	CASSRGTTYEQYF
TRBJ2-4	TRBV4-3	CASSQDGARGDIQYF
TRBJ2-3	TRBV7-3	CASSPGTDTQYF
TRBJ1-5	TRBV6-1	CASSAAGSNQPQHF
TRBJ1-3	TRBV30	CAWSVYGNTIYF
TRBJ1-4	TRBV5-1	CASSPAGTNEKLFF
TRBJ2-7	TRBV9	CASSPQLVAYEQYF
TRBJ2-3	TRBV5-1	CASSLGGASPNTQYF
TRBJ2-7	TRBV18	CASSTGGTGNYEQYF
TRBJ1-2	TRBV28	CASSLSQGFNYGYTF
TRBJ1-5	TRBV23-1	CASRNRGRGRNQPQHF
TRBJ2-1	TRBV30	CAGIPWGNNEQFF
TRBJ2-7	TRBV9	CASSRTGHEQYF
TRBJ1-3	TRBV9	CASSPRTDGNTIYF
TRBJ2-3	TRBV9	CASSVDGGSGTDTQYF
TRBJ2-6	TRBV10-1	CAILGLAGWVAHVLTF
.	TRBV11-2	CASSLSGGTPYEQYF
TRBJ1-6	TRBV28	CASNLSGATGNSPLHF
TRBJ2-5	TRBV10-2	CASALGRGILQETQYF
TRBJ1-3	TRBV29-1	CSAGQTSGNTIYF
TRBJ1-2	TRBV29-1	CSVAQGVYGYTF
TRBJ1-2	TRBV30	CAWSVERTGGYTF
TRBJ2-1	TRBV7-6	CASSLTGDLYNEQFF
TRBJ2-3	TRBV6-5	CASSAGTATDTQYF
TRBJ1-1	TRBV5-4	CASSRQTGEAFF
TRBJ1-1	TRBV19	CASSIWTGGRNTEAFF
TRBJ1-1	TRBV10-3	CAISDPTGSHTEAFF
TRBJ2-3	TRBV11-2	CASSFSLSDTQYF
TRBJ1-5	TRBV15	CATSRDPVGHSNQPQHF
TRBJ1-5	TRBV7-8	CASSLDSNQPQHF
TRBJ1-2	TRBV7-3	CASSLYGGNYGYTF
TRBJ2-7	TRBV5-1	CASTIQQGAGEQYF
TRBJ2-4	TRBV2	CASSELTSEDIQYF
TRBJ1-1	TRBV9	CASSAGTGARGTEAFF
TRBJ1-2	TRBV4-3	CASSQAGGVYGYTF
TRBJ2-6	TRBV2	CASSGTRAGANVLTF
TRBJ2-1	TRBV4-1	CASSPSGSSYNEQFF
TRBJ1-5	TRBV7-2	CASSLALGGDQPQHF
TRBJ1-5	TRBV6-1	CASSDLQGDNQPQHF
TRBJ2-7	TRBV2	CASSEQGSGDEQYF
TRBJ2-7	TRBV19	CASSISHGSIYEQYF
TRBJ1-1	TRBV30	CAWSFSRPNTEAFF
TRBJ1-1	TRBV5-4	CANNTEAFF
TRBJ2-1	TRBV7-2	CASRPPAGGPYNEQFF
TRBJ2-2	TRBV4-1	CASSQGDRAITGELFF